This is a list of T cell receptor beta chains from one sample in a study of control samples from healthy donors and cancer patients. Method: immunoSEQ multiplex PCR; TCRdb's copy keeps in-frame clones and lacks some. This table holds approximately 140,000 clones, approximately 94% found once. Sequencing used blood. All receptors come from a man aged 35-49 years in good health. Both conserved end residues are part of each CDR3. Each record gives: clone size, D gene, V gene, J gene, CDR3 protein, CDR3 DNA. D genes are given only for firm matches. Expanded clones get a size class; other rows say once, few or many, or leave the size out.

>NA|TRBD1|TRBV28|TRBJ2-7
CASSLGTGTKGEQYF
TGTGCCAGCAGTTTGGGGACAGGGACTAAGGGCGAGCAGTACTTC
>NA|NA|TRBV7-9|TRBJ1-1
CASSSGQGYTEAFF
TGTGCCAGCAGCTCAGGGCAGGGGTACACTGAAGCTTTCTTT
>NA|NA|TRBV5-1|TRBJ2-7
CASSFGSTGREQYF
TGCGCCAGCAGCTTCGGTTCCACAGGGCGCGAGCAGTACTTC
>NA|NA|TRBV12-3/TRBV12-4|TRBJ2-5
CASSFAGVETQYF
TGTGCCAGCAGTTTTGCAGGGGTGGAGACCCAGTACTTC
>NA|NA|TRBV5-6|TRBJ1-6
CASSVSRGSPLHF
TGTGCCAGCTCCGTTTCAAGGGGATCACCCCTCCACTTT
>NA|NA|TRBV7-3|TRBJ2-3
CASSLMDGSTDTQYF
TGTGCCAGCAGCTTAATGGACGGAAGCACAGATACGCAGTATTTT
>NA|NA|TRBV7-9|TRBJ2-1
CASSLPADNEQFF
TGTGCCAGCAGCCTCCCTGCGGACAATGAGCAGTTCTTC
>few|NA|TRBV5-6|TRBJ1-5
CASSLAVHSNQPQHF
TGTGCCAGCAGCTTGGCCGTTCATAGCAATCAGCCCCAGCATTTT
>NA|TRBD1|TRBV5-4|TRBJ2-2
CASSYGQGATGELFF
TGTGCCAGCAGTTATGGACAGGGGGCCACCGGGGAGCTGTTTTTT
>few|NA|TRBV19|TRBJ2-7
CASSIAGGGSYEQYF
TGTGCCAGTAGTATAGCTGGAGGGGGCTCCTACGAGCAGTACTTC
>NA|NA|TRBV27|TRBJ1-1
CASSTQGHTEAFF
TGTGCCAGCAGTACCCAGGGGCACACTGAAGCTTTCTTT
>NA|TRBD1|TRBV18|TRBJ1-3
CASSLLPGQKDSGNTIYF
TGTGCCAGCTCACTTCTTCCGGGACAGAAGGACTCTGGAAACACCATATATTTT
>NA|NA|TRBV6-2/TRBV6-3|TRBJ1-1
CASSFISMNTEAFF
TGTGCCAGCAGTTTTATATCCATGAACACTGAAGCTTTCTTT
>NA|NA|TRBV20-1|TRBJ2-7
CSASSGPSYEQYF
TGCAGTGCTAGTTCGGGTCCCTCCTACGAGCAGTACTTC
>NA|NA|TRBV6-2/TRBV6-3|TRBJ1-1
CASSGTGTRAFF
TGTGCCAGCAGTGGCACAGGGACGAGAGCTTTCTTT
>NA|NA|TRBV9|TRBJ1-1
CASSVVGGASNTEAFF
TGTGCCAGCAGCGTAGTGGGGGGAGCATCGAACACTGAAGCTTTCTTT
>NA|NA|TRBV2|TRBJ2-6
CASSNSSSGANVLTF
TGTGCCAGCAGTAACTCGTCCTCTGGGGCCAACGTCCTGACTTTC
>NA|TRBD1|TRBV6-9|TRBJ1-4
CASSPQGRGNEKLFF
TGTGCCAGCAGCCCCCAGGGCAGGGGGAATGAAAAACTGTTTTTT
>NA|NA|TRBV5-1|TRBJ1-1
CASSLEGPATEAFF
TGCGCCAGCAGCTTGGAAGGCCCGGCCACTGAGGCTTTCTTT
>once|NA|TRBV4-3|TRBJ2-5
CASSQEHWLGGAEETQYF
TGCGCCAGCAGCCAAGAGCATTGGTTGGGGGGCGCAGAAGAGACCCAGTACTTC
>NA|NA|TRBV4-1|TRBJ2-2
CASSHERGSPGELFF
TGCGCCAGCAGCCATGAGAGGGGGAGCCCCGGGGAGCTGTTTTTT
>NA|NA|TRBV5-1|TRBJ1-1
CASSFWAGDDTEAFF
TGCGCCAGCAGCTTTTGGGCAGGGGATGACACTGAAGCTTTCTTT
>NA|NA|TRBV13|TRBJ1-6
CASSLGAPYNSPLHF
TGTGCCAGCAGCTTAGGGGCCCCCTATAATTCACCCCTCCACTTT
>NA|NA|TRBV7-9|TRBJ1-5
CASTKDSNQPQHF
TGTGCCAGCACCAAAGATAGCAATCAGCCCCAGCATTTT
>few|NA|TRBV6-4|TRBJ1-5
CASSENLSNQPQHF
TGTGCCAGCAGTGAGAATCTAAGCAATCAGCCCCAGCATTTT
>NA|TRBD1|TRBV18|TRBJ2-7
CASSSRTGFMYEQYF
TGTGCCAGCTCATCACGGACAGGGTTTATGTACGAGCAGTACTTC
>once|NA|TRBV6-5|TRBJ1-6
CASSILGSPLHF
TGTGCCAGCAGTATTTTAGGATCACCCCTCCACTTT
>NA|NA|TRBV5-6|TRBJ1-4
CASSLGGNNEKLFF
TGTGCCAGCAGCTTGGGGGGAAATAATGAAAAACTGTTTTTT
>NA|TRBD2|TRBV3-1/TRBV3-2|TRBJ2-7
CASSRPSLAGVEYEQYF
TGTGCCAGCAGCCGCCCTTCACTAGCGGGAGTTGAATACGAGCAGTACTTC
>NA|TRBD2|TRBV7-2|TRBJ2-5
CASSSGLAGARETQYF
TGTGCCAGCAGCTCGGGACTAGCGGGGGCACGGGAGACCCAGTACTTC
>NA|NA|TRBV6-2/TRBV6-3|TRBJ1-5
CASSGQREVQPQHF
TGTGCCAGCAGTGGACAGCGGGAGGTTCAGCCCCAGCATTTT
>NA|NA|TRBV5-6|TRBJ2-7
CASSGGSEQYF
TGTGCCAGCAGCGGGGGCAGCGAGCAGTACTTC
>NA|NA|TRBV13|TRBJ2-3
CASRHITDTQYF
TGTGCCAGCAGGCACATCACAGATACGCAGTATTTT
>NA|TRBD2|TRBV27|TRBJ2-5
CASSARAGRSRETQYF
TGTGCCAGCAGTGCCCGAGCGGGGAGGTCCCGGGAGACCCAGTACTTC
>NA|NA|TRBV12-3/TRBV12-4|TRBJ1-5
CASSPTANQPQHF
TGTGCCAGCAGTCCAACCGCCAATCAGCCCCAGCATTTT
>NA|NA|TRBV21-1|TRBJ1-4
CASSKELIGGTGNEKLFF
TGTGCCAGCAGCAAAGAGCTGATAGGGGGGACTGGTAATGAAAAACTGTTTTTT
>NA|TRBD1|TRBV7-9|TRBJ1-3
CASSFLGQHSGNTIYF
TGTGCCAGCAGCTTCTTGGGACAGCACTCTGGAAACACCATATATTTT
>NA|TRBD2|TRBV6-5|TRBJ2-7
CASSYSILAGVGEQYF
TGTGCCAGCAGTTACTCGATCCTAGCGGGAGTGGGCGAGCAGTACTTC
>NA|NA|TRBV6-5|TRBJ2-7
CASEGPTYEQYF
TGTGCCAGCGAGGGGCCTACCTACGAGCAGTACTTC
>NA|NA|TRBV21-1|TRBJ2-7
CAGVSGRSPSYEQYF
TGTGCCGGGGTTAGCGGGAGGTCCCCTTCCTACGAGCAGTACTTC
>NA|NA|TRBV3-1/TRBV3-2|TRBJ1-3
CASSQDPSGNTIYF
TGTGCCAGCAGCCAAGATCCCTCTGGAAACACCATATATTTT
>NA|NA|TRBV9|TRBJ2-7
CASSVGGGRSEQYF
TGTGCCAGCAGCGTAGGGGGTGGGAGGAGCGAGCAGTACTTC
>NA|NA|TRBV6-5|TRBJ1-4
CASSFTGATNEKLFF
TGTGCCAGCAGTTTCACGGGGGCAACTAATGAAAAACTGTTTTTT
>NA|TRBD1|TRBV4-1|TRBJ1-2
CASSQVGQGAIGYTF
TGCGCCAGCAGCCAAGTAGGACAGGGGGCGATTGGCTACACCTTC
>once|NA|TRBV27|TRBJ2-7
CASKKGSSYEQYF
TGTGCCAGCAAGAAGGGAAGCTCCTACGAGCAGTACTTC
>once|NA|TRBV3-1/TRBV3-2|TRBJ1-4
CASSRGQLNEKLFF
TGTGCCAGCAGCCGAGGGCAGCTTAATGAAAAACTGTTTTTT
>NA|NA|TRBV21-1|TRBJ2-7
CASSKQDLCLYEQYF
TGTGCCAGCAGCAAACAGGACCTCTGCCTCTACGAGCAGTACTTC
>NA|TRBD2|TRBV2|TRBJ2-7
CASLAGYEQYF
TGTGCCAGCCTAGCGGGATACGAGCAGTACTTC
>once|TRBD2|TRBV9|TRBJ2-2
CASSGTSGANTGELFF
TGTGCCAGCAGCGGGACTAGCGGCGCGAACACCGGGGAGCTGTTTTTT
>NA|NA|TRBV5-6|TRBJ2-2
CASGRDHPGELFF
TGTGCCAGCGGCCGGGACCACCCCGGGGAGCTGTTTTTT
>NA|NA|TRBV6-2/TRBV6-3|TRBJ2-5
CASSYSGGLKYF
TGTGCCAGCAGTTACTCGGGGGGCTTGAAGTACTTC
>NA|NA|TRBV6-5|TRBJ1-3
CASSYSAASGNTIYF
TGTGCCAGCAGTTACTCCGCAGCCTCTGGAAACACCATATATTTT
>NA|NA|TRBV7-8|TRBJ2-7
CASSSPQLSYEQYF
TGTGCCAGCAGCTCACCTCAGCTATCCTACGAGCAGTACTTC
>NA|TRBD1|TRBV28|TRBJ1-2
CASSFRGTGQLLGYTF
TGTGCCAGCAGTTTTCGCGGGACAGGGCAACTTCTTGGCTACACCTTC
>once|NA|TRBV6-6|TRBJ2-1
CASGLGSSYNEQFF
TGTGCCAGCGGGTTAGGGAGCTCCTACAATGAGCAGTTCTTC
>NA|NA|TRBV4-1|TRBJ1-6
CASSQGGGSSYNSPLHF
TGCGCCAGCAGCCAAGGGGGGGGGAGCTCCTATAATTCACCCCTCCACTTT
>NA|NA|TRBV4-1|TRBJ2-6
CASSQSKATNVLTF
TGCGCCAGCAGCCAGTCCAAGGCGACCAACGTCCTGACTTTC